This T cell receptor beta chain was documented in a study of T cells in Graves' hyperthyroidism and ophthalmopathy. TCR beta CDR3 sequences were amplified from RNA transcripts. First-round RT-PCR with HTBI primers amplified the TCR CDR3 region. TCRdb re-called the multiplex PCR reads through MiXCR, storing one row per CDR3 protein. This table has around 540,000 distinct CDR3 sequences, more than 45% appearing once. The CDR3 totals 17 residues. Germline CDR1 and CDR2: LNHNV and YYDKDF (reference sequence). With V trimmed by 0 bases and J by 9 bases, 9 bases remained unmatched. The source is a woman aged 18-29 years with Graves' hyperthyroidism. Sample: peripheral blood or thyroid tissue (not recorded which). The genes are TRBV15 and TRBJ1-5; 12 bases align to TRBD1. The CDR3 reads CATSRDYPGTGGWPQHF. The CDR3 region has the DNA TGTGCCACCAGCAGAGATTACCCGGGGACAGGGGGCTGGCCCCAGCATTTT.